This is a list of T cell receptor beta chains from one sample in a study of tumor-infiltrating lymphocytes in primary liver carcinoma. TCRdb used MiXCR to reprocess the multiplex PCR reads, holding one entry per CDR3 protein. The sample holds about 180,000 distinct CDR3 sequences, around 60% seen once. Sequenced sample: peripheral blood. The receptors come from a man aged 40-55 years with primary liver carcinoma and hepatitis B virus infection. CDR3s include the opening cysteine and the closing phenylalanine or tryptophan. A D gene is named only where the DNA matches it firmly. Size tells how often a clone was seen (once, few, many) or the class of an expanded clone, and some rows leave it out.

clone_size: -
j_call: TRBJ2-1
v_call: TRBV12-3/TRBV12-4
d_call: -
cdr3_nt: TGTGCCAGCAGCCCTCCCAGGGCCGCTGAGCAGTTCTTC
cdr3_aa: CASSPPRAAEQFF

clone_size: -
j_call: TRBJ2-2
v_call: TRBV11-2
d_call: -
cdr3_nt: TGTGCCAGCGGCTTAGCGGCAGCTGGGAACACCGGGGAGCTGTTTTTT
cdr3_aa: CASGLAAAGNTGELFF

clone_size: -
j_call: TRBJ2-3
v_call: TRBV10-2
d_call: -
cdr3_nt: TGCGCCACCATGTCAGGGAGAGGGACAGATACGCAGTATTTT
cdr3_aa: CATMSGRGTDTQYF

clone_size: once
j_call: TRBJ2-1
v_call: TRBV29-1
d_call: -
cdr3_nt: TGCAGCGGTACAGACTCGGGGCCCAGCTCCTACAATGAGCAGTTCTTC
cdr3_aa: CSGTDSGPSSYNEQFF

clone_size: -
j_call: TRBJ1-5
v_call: TRBV10-3
d_call: -
cdr3_nt: TGTTCCATCAGGGCCGGGACAAATAGCAATCAGCCCCAGCATTTT
cdr3_aa: CSIRAGTNSNQPQHF

clone_size: -
j_call: TRBJ2-1
v_call: TRBV11-2
d_call: TRBD2
cdr3_nt: TGTGCCAGCACCATTTCTAGCGGGTACGACAATGAGCAGCTCTTC
cdr3_aa: CASTISSGYDNEQLF

clone_size: -
j_call: TRBJ1-4
v_call: TRBV11-2
d_call: -
cdr3_nt: TGTGCTAGCAGCGCAAGGGACGGAGAAGAACTGTTTTTT
cdr3_aa: CASSARDGEELFF

clone_size: many
j_call: TRBJ2-2
v_call: TRBV29-1
d_call: -
cdr3_nt: TGCAGCGTGCATCCTACAGGGAACACCGGGGAGCTGTTTTTT
cdr3_aa: CSVHPTGNTGELFF

clone_size: -
j_call: TRBJ1-1
v_call: TRBV4-2
d_call: -
cdr3_nt: TGTGCCAGCAGCCAAGATGAGGTGTTGGACACTGAAGCTTTCTTT
cdr3_aa: CASSQDEVLDTEAFF

clone_size: -
j_call: TRBJ1-2
v_call: TRBV6-5
d_call: TRBD1
cdr3_nt: TGTGCCAGCAGCACAGGGGGCGACTATGGCTACACCTTC
cdr3_aa: CASSTGGDYGYTF

clone_size: -
j_call: TRBJ1-1
v_call: TRBV10-3
d_call: -
cdr3_nt: TGTGTCACCTGCAAGGGGGGCGACACTGAAGCTTTCTTT
cdr3_aa: CVTCKGGDTEAFF

clone_size: -
j_call: TRBJ1-5
v_call: TRBV29-1
d_call: TRBD1
cdr3_nt: TGCAGCGTGGGACAGGGCCATAGCAATCAGCCCCAGCATTTT
cdr3_aa: CSVGQGHSNQPQHF

clone_size: once
j_call: TRBJ2-7
v_call: TRBV6-5
d_call: -
cdr3_nt: TGTGGCAGCAGTCTAGAGGGCGGGGACTACGAGCAGTACTTC
cdr3_aa: CGSSLEGGDYEQYF

clone_size: -
j_call: TRBJ2-3
v_call: TRBV11-1
d_call: TRBD1
cdr3_nt: TGTGCCAGCAGAACTACAGGGGTTTGGGGCACAGATACGCAGTGTTTT
cdr3_aa: CASRTTGVWGTDTQCF

clone_size: -
j_call: TRBJ2-5
v_call: TRBV5-4
d_call: -
cdr3_nt: TGTGCCAGCAGCTTGCCAGGGGCCCAAGAGACCCAGTACTTC
cdr3_aa: CASSLPGAQETQYF

clone_size: -
j_call: TRBJ1-1
v_call: TRBV10-3
d_call: -
cdr3_nt: TGTGCCATCAGTGACACCTTCAGAACCACTGAAGCTTTCTTT
cdr3_aa: CAISDTFRTTEAFF

clone_size: few
j_call: TRBJ2-5
v_call: TRBV6-5
d_call: TRBD2
cdr3_nt: TGTGCCAGCAAAGGCGGGAGCGCAGAGACCCAGTACTTC
cdr3_aa: CASKGGSAETQYF

clone_size: many
j_call: TRBJ2-1
v_call: TRBV6-6
d_call: -
cdr3_nt: TGTGCCAGCGGTGGTGTGGCGGAGGAGCAGTTCTTC
cdr3_aa: CASGGVAEEQFF

clone_size: -
j_call: TRBJ2-5
v_call: TRBV4-2
d_call: TRBD1
cdr3_nt: TGTGCCAGCAACCAGCGTGGACAGGGCGAGACCCAGTACTTC
cdr3_aa: CASNQRGQGETQYF

clone_size: many
j_call: TRBJ1-5
v_call: TRBV16
d_call: TRBD1
cdr3_nt: TGTGCCAGCAGCCAGAATCCGACAGGGGTTAGCAATCAGCCCCAGCATTTT
cdr3_aa: CASSQNPTGVSNQPQHF

clone_size: once
j_call: TRBJ2-5
v_call: TRBV10-3
d_call: TRBD1
cdr3_nt: TGTGCCACCCACGATCCAGGGGGCGAAGAGACCCAGTACTTC
cdr3_aa: CATHDPGGEETQYF

clone_size: few
j_call: TRBJ1-3
v_call: TRBV10-3
d_call: -
cdr3_nt: TGTGCCATCAGTGAGTCCCCGCATGGCGGGCTCGGAAACACCATATATTTT
cdr3_aa: CAISESPHGGLGNTIYF

clone_size: -
j_call: TRBJ2-7
v_call: TRBV20-1
d_call: -
cdr3_nt: TGCAGTGCTAAGAGGGGCCCCACTGGTGAGCAGTACTTC
cdr3_aa: CSAKRGPTGEQYF

clone_size: few
j_call: TRBJ1-6
v_call: TRBV14
d_call: -
cdr3_nt: TGTGCCAGCAGCCGCGGATTTTTTTCACCCCTCCACTTT
cdr3_aa: CASSRGFFSPLHF

clone_size: -
j_call: TRBJ2-1
v_call: TRBV29-1
d_call: -
cdr3_nt: TGCAGCGTTGTTCTGACACAGCGGAATGAACAGTTCTTC
cdr3_aa: CSVVLTQRNEQFF

clone_size: -
j_call: TRBJ2-4
v_call: TRBV4-1
d_call: -
cdr3_nt: TGCGCCAGCAGCCAAGGTGCCCTTGGGGCCAAAAACATTCAGTACTTC
cdr3_aa: CASSQGALGAKNIQYF

clone_size: -
j_call: TRBJ1-4
v_call: TRBV11-2
d_call: -
cdr3_nt: TGTGCCAACAGCTTAGCGGATGAAAAACTGTTTTTT
cdr3_aa: CANSLADEKLFF

clone_size: once
j_call: TRBJ2-7
v_call: TRBV4-1
d_call: -
cdr3_nt: TGCGCCAGCAGCCTCACAGTGAGCCCCTACTTGCAGTACTTC
cdr3_aa: CASSLTVSPYLQYF

clone_size: -
j_call: TRBJ2-1
v_call: TRBV11-3
d_call: -
cdr3_nt: TGTGCCAGCAGGTCGGTGGACTCAAACAATGAGCAGTTCTTC
cdr3_aa: CASRSVDSNNEQFF

clone_size: -
j_call: TRBJ2-1
v_call: TRBV12-3/TRBV12-4
d_call: -
cdr3_nt: TGTGCCAGCAGTTCAACTAGTGTCGTTCATGAGCAGTTCTTC
cdr3_aa: CASSSTSVVHEQFF

clone_size: few
j_call: TRBJ1-2
v_call: TRBV10-2
d_call: TRBD1
cdr3_nt: TGCGCCAGCACCCCGTCTAGGTCAACAGGGGCCTATGGCTACACCTTC
cdr3_aa: CASTPSRSTGAYGYTF

clone_size: few
j_call: TRBJ2-7
v_call: TRBV29-1
d_call: TRBD2
cdr3_nt: TGCAGCGTTCTCGGGACTAGGAACTACGAGCAGTACTTC
cdr3_aa: CSVLGTRNYEQYF

clone_size: -
j_call: TRBJ2-1
v_call: TRBV11-1
d_call: TRBD1
cdr3_nt: TGTGCCAGCAGCTCCATTCCTCGACAGGGGACGAATGAGCACTTCTTC
cdr3_aa: CASSSIPRQGTNEHFF

clone_size: -
j_call: TRBJ2-7
v_call: TRBV6-5
d_call: -
cdr3_nt: TGTGCCAGCAGTTACTCGAGGGTTAGCGCGACCGCCTACGAGCAGTACTTC
cdr3_aa: CASSYSRVSATAYEQYF

clone_size: -
j_call: TRBJ1-1
v_call: TRBV12-3/TRBV12-4
d_call: TRBD1
cdr3_nt: TGTGCCAGCAGGCCCGGGACAGGGTACTTGGCTGCCAACACTGAAGCTTTCTTT
cdr3_aa: CASRPGTGYLAANTEAFF

clone_size: many
j_call: TRBJ2-1
v_call: TRBV11-2
d_call: -
cdr3_nt: TGTGCCAGCAGACGAAGGGGGGGTTGGGACACCCCCTACAATGAGCAGTTCTTC
cdr3_aa: CASRRRGGWDTPYNEQFF

clone_size: -
j_call: TRBJ1-5
v_call: TRBV11-2
d_call: -
cdr3_nt: TGTGCCAGCAACTTAGCCGGGGATTATGGTAATCAGCCCCAGCATTTT
cdr3_aa: CASNLAGDYGNQPQHF

clone_size: -
j_call: TRBJ1-1
v_call: TRBV11-2
d_call: TRBD1
cdr3_nt: TGTGCCAGCAGCAAGGGGGCCGGAACTGAAGCTTCCTTT
cdr3_aa: CASSKGAGTEASF

clone_size: -
j_call: TRBJ2-1
v_call: TRBV28
d_call: -
cdr3_nt: TGTGCCAGCAGTATACTATCGGCTTCCTACAATGAGCAGTTCTTC
cdr3_aa: CASSILSASYNEQFF

clone_size: -
j_call: TRBJ2-1
v_call: TRBV4-2
d_call: TRBD1
cdr3_nt: TGTGCCAGCAGCCAAGATAGCCAGGGGGCTAGCAGGAATGAGCAGTTCTTC
cdr3_aa: CASSQDSQGASRNEQFF

clone_size: -
j_call: TRBJ2-5
v_call: TRBV29-1
d_call: -
cdr3_nt: TGTAGCTTTGAGGGACTTAACAAAGAGACCCATTACTTC
cdr3_aa: CSFEGLNKETHYF

clone_size: -
j_call: TRBJ2-6
v_call: TRBV11-2
d_call: -
cdr3_nt: TGTGCGAGCAGCTTATTGGCTGGGGCCAACGTCCTGACTTTC
cdr3_aa: CASSLLAGANVLTF

clone_size: -
j_call: TRBJ2-7
v_call: TRBV19
d_call: TRBD1
cdr3_nt: TGTGCCAGTCAGAGGACAGGGACGGGCGAGCAGTACTTC
cdr3_aa: CASQRTGTGEQYF

clone_size: -
j_call: TRBJ1-2
v_call: TRBV6-5
d_call: TRBD1
cdr3_nt: TGTGCCAGCAGTTCACACGCGGGACAGGTTATTGGCTACACCTTC
cdr3_aa: CASSSHAGQVIGYTF

clone_size: -
j_call: TRBJ2-1
v_call: TRBV29-1
d_call: TRBD2
cdr3_nt: TGCAGCCAAACAGCGGGAGACTCCAATGTGCAGTTCTTC
cdr3_aa: CSQTAGDSNVQFF

clone_size: -
j_call: TRBJ2-7
v_call: TRBV29-1
d_call: TRBD1
cdr3_nt: TGCAGCGTTGAAAGTCTAGACAGGGGATTCGAGCAGTACTTC
cdr3_aa: CSVESLDRGFEQYF

clone_size: -
j_call: TRBJ2-7
v_call: TRBV4-1
d_call: -
cdr3_nt: TGCGCCACTAGCCAAAGGGCCCTCGACGCTCGCTCCTACGAGCAGTACTTC
cdr3_aa: CATSQRALDARSYEQYF

clone_size: -
j_call: TRBJ1-4
v_call: TRBV28
d_call: -
cdr3_nt: TGTGCCAGCAGTAGGGGGAAGGCAGGCGATGAAAAACTGTTTTTT
cdr3_aa: CASSRGKAGDEKLFF